This T cell receptor beta chain emerged from a study of T cell changes during pregnancy in multiple sclerosis. Sequencing was performed with immunoSEQ multiplex PCR; in TCRdb, only in-frame clones are kept and a portion is missing. The sample contains some 71,000 clones, approximately 90% of which appear only once. This clone was observed a single time. Germline CDR1 reads SGHTA; CDR2 reads FQGNSA. V was pared by 4 bases and J by 14 bases, with 3 bases of the junction left unmatched. This CDR3 region has 11 residues. The V gene is TRBV7-2, the J gene TRBJ1-4, with TRBD1 matching 8 bases. The source material was peripheral blood, sampled in the third trimester of pregnancy. This sequence originates from a female donor with multiple sclerosis, enrolled in a pregnancy study. In DNA form, the CDR3 reads TGTGCCAGCAGCTCGCGACAGGGGCTGTTTTTT. Encoded protein: CASSSRQGLFF.